The 6 T cell receptor beta chains reported below all come from one sample, sequenced in a study of neoadjuvant anti-PD-1 for oral cavity cancer (dated by TCRdb to 2020 to 2023). The library came from the immunoSEQ multiplex PCR assay. TCRdb mirrors the immuneACCESS table, restricted to in-frame sequences. Some clones are absent from its copies; in checked studies, under half trace to an unresolved V gene, and the reason for the others is unknown. This sample is represented by about 16,000 clones; around 72% of them were singletons. The ten largest account for 2.6% of the sample. The sample's time point label, decoded: before neoadjuvant nivolumab. Sequences were derived from PBMCs, sampled before nivolumab (anti-PD-1) treatment. These receptors all come from a person aged 35-79 years with oral cavity squamous cell carcinoma.

This clone was detected a few times. The chain carries TRBV6-4 and TRBJ2-3, with D tentatively TRBD1 or TRBD2 (6 bases each). V was cut by 8 bases and J by 3 bases, with 12 bases left in between. CDR1 MRHNA and CDR2 SNTAGT come from the germline V gene. The CDR3 length is 13 residues. DNA of the CDR3: TGTGCCAGCGGGGCGGGACATACAGATACGCAGTATTTT. Its protein is CASGAGHTDTQYF.

This clone was seen more than once but under ten times. The V gene is TRBV6-5, the J gene TRBJ1-2, with D tentatively TRBD1 (5 bases). In germline, CDR1 is MNHEY, CDR2 SVGAGI. The V end lost 8 bases, the J end lost 3 bases, and 7 bases lay between the germline ends. The length of the CDR3 is 11 residues. CDR3 in amino acids: CASGGYYGYTF. CDR3 nucleotide sequence: TGTGCCAGCGGGGGGTACTATGGCTACACCTTC.

This sequence joins TRBV29-1 and TRBJ2-2; 10 bases are shared with TRBD1. The CDR3 has 15 residues. The germline gives CDR1 SQVTM, CDR2 ANQGSEA. After removal of 7 bases from V and 4 bases from J, the junction contained 9 bases not matched to a gene. CDR3 residues: CSAGGGTGVTGELFF. In DNA form, the CDR3 reads TGCAGCGCAGGGGGTGGGACAGGGGTCACCGGGGAGCTGTTTTTT.

Here the CDR3 reads CATSRDGNPYNEQFF. The CDR3 region has the DNA TGTGCCACCAGCAGAGATGGGAACCCCTACAATGAGCAGTTCTTC. The chain combines TRBV15 with TRBJ2-1; D gene unclear. V shed 0 bases and J shed 2 bases, with 8 bases lying between them. CDR1 is LNHNV, CDR2 YYDKDF, per germline (reference sequence). This CDR3 comprises 15 residues. Full variable domain (remainder filled in from reference TRBV15 and TRBJ2-1): DAMVIQNPRYQVTQFGKPVTLSCSQTLNHNVMYWYQQKSSQAPKLLFHYYDKDFNNEADTPDNFQSRRPNTSFCFLDIRSPGLGDTAMYLCATSRDGNPYNEQFFGPGTRLTVL.

The chain carries TRBV19 and TRBJ1-1; 8 bases align to TRBD1. Germline CDR1 reads LNHDA; CDR2 reads SQIVND (reference sequence). V dropped 5 bases and J dropped 6; count of bases not matched to a gene: 8. CDR3 length equals 14 residues. CDR3 protein: CASSGQGRGSEAFF. The CDR3 nucleotides read TGTGCCAGTAGTGGACAGGGTAGGGGGTCTGAAGCTTTCTTT. Using reference TRBV19 and TRBJ1-1 for the parts outside the CDR3, the full variable domain is DGGITQSPKYLFRKEGQNVTLSCEQNLNHDAMYWYRQDPGQGLRLIYYSQIVNDFQKGDIAEGYSVSREKKESFPLTVTSAQKNPTAFYLCASSGQGRGSEAFFGQGTRLTVV.

This clone has just a few counts. V gene TRBV5-4 combines with J gene TRBJ2-1, with 10 bases lining up with TRBD2. The CDR3 loop spans 15 amino acids. The germline V gene has CDR1 SGHNT and CDR2 YYREEE (reference sequence). Trimming cost V 2 bases and J 7 bases; bases outside gene matches: 6. The CDR3 here is CASSFGLAGENEQFF. The DNA of the CDR3 is TGTGCCAGCAGCTTTGGGCTAGCGGGAGAAAATGAGCAGTTCTTC.